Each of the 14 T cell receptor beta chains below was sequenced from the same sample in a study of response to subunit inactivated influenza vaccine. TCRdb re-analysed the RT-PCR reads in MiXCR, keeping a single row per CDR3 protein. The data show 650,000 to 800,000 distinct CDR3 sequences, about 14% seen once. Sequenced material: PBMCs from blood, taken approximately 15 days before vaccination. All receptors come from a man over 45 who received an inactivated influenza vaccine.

CDR3 bases: TGTGCCAGCAGTTCCCCTCACCCAGGTTTTCTGAACACTGAAGCTTTCTTT. Translated, it gives CASSSPHPGFLNTEAFF. This rearrangement joins TRBV28 to TRBJ1-1, with unresolved D. The CDR3 has 17 amino acids. CDR1 and CDR2 from the germline V gene are MDHEN and SYDVKM. Trimming cost V 4 bases and J 0 bases, with 18 bases left between them.

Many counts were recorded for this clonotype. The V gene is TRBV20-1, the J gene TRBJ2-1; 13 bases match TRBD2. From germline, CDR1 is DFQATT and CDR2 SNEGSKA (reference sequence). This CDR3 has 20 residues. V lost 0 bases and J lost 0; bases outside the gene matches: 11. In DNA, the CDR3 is TGCAGTGCTAGAGATCTGGGGACTAGCGGGACAAGCCACTCCTACAATGAGCAGTTCTTC. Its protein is CSARDLGTSGTSHSYNEQFF.

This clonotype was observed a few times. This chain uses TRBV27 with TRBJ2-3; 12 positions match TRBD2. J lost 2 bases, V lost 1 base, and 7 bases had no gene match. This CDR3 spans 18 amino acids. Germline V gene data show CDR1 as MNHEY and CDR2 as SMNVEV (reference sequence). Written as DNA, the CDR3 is TGTGCCAGCAGTTTATGGGGCCTAGCGGGGGGGCCCACAGATACGCAGTATTTT. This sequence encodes CASSLWGLAGGPTDTQYF.

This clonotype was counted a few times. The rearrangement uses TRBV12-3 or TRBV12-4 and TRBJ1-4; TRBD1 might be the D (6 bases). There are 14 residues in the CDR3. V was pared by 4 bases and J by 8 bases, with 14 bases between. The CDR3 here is CASSSGGGGEKLFF. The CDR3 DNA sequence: TGTGCCAGCAGTTCCGGAGGGGGTGGAGAAAAACTGTTTTTT.

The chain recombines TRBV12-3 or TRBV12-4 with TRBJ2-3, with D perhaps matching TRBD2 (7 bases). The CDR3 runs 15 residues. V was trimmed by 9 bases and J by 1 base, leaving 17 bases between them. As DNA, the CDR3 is TGTGCCAGGAGTCCAGGGGCGGGAGGCACAGATACGCAGTATTTT. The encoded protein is CARSPGAGGTDTQYF.

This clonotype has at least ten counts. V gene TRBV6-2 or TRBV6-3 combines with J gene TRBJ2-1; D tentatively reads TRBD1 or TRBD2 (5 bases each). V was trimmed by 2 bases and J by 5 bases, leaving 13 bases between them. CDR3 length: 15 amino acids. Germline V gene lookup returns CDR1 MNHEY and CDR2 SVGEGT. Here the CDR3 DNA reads TGTGCCAGCAGTTACGAGTGGGGGAGTCACAATGAGCAGTTCTTC. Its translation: CASSYEWGSHNEQFF.

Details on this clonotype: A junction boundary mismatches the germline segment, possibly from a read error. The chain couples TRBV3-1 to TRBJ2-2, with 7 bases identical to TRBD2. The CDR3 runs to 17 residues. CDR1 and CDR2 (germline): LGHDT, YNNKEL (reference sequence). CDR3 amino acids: CASSKASAGAGSGELSF. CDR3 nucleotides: TGTGCCAGCAGCAAAGCGTCTGCGGGAGCGGGTTCCGGGGAGCTGTCTTTT.

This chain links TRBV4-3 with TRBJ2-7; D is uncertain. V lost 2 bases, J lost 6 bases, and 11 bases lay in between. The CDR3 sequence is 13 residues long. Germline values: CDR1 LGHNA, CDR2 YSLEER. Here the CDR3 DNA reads TGCGCCAGCAGCCAACGTTCCGGTGGCGAGCAGTACTTC. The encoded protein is CASSQRSGGEQYF.

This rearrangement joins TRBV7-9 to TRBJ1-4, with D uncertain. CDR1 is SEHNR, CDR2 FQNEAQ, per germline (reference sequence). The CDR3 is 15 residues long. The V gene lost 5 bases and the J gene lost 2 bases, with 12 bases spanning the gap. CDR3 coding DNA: TGTGCCAGCAGCCTCCTAGGGAGGACTAATGAAAAACTGTTTTTT. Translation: CASSLLGRTNEKLFF.

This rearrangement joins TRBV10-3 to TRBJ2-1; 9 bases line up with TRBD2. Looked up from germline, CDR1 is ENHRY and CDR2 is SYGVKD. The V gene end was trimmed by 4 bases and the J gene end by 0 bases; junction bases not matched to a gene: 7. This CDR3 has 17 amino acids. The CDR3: CAISAQVSGSSYNEQFF. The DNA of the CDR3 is TGTGCCATCAGTGCACAGGTTAGCGGGAGCTCCTACAATGAGCAGTTCTTC.

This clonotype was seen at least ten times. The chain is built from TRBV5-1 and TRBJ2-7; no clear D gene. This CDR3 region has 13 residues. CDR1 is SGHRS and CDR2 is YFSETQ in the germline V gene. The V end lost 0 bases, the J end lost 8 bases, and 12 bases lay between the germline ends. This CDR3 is CASSLAMAAQQYF. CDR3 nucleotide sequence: TGCGCCAGCAGCTTGGCCATGGCGGCCCAGCAGTACTTC.

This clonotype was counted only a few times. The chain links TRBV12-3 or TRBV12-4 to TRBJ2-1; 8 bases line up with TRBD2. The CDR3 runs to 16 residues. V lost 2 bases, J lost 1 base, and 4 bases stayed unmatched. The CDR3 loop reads CASSLQRGNSYNEQFF. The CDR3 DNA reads TGTGCCAGCAGTTTACAGCGGGGGAATTCCTACAATGAGCAGTTCTTC.

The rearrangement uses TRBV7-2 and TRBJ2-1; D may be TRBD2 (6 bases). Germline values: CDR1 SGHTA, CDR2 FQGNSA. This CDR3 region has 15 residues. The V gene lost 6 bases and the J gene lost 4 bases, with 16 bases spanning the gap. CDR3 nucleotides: TGTGCCAGCAGTTACAGCGGGTCGGGGTACAATGAGCAGTTCTTC. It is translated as CASSYSGSGYNEQFF. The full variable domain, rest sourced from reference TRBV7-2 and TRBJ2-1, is GAGVSQSPSNKVTEKGKDVELRCDPISGHTALYWYRQSLGQGLEFLIYFQGNSAPDKSGLPSDRFSAERTGGSVSTLTIQRTQQEDSAVYLCASSYSGSGYNEQFFGPGTRLTVL.

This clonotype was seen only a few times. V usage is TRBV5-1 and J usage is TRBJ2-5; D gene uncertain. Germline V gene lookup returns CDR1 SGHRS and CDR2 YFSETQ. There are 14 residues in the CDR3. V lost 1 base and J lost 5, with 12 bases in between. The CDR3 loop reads CASSLSSAEETQYF. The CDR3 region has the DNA TGCGCCAGCAGCTTGTCGTCGGCTGAGGAGACCCAGTACTTC. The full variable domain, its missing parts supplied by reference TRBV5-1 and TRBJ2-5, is KAGVTQTPRYLIKTRGQQVTLSCSPISGHRSVSWYQQTPGQGLQFLFEYFSETQRNKGNFPGRFSGRQFSNSRSEMNVSTLELGDSALYLCASSLSSAEETQYFGPGTRLLVL.